Below are 3 T cell receptor beta chains sequenced from a single sample in a study of blood T cell repertoires in COVID-19 (dated by TCRdb to between 2020 and 2021). The library was obtained by the immunoSEQ multiplex PCR assay. TCRdb stores this immuneACCESS table with in-frame sequences only. Part of the clones is absent; in the studies checked, under half of the shortfall reflects unresolved V genes, and no reason is known for the rest. The sample data list hundreds of thousands of clones, and approximately 88% of these were observed just once. Roughly 1.2% of the sample is in the top ten clones. The source material was peripheral blood. The receptors were gathered from a man in his forties or fifties with acute or convalescent COVID-19.

CDR3 coding DNA: TGTGCCAGTAGTATTGGTGGGGGGGCCTTATCTGAGACCCAGTACTTC. Its protein product is CASSIGGGALSETQYF. The rearrangement links TRBV19 to TRBJ2-5, with D possibly being TRBD2 (7 bases). Trimming shortened V by 3 bases and J by 5 bases, and 19 bases separated the two germline ends. Germline V gives CDR1 LNHDA, CDR2 SQIVND (reference sequence). This CDR3 has 16 amino acids.

The V call is TRBV19, the J call TRBJ2-3; D is possibly TRBD2 (6 bases). In germline, CDR1 is LNHDA, CDR2 SQIVND (reference sequence). The V and J ends lost 7 bases and 0 bases respectively, with 17 bases between them. The CDR3 spans 16 residues. The CDR3 protein is CASTQKGSGSTDTQYF. CDR3 DNA: TGTGCCAGTACCCAGAAAGGGAGCGGGAGCACAGATACGCAGTATTTT. Based on the CDR3 plus reference TRBV19 and TRBJ2-3, the full variable domain is DGGITQSPKYLFRKEGQNVTLSCEQNLNHDAMYWYRQDPGQGLRLIYYSQIVNDFQKGDIAEGYSVSREKKESFPLTVTSAQKNPTAFYLCASTQKGSGSTDTQYFGPGTRLTVL.

This clone was detected a few times. The chain joins TRBV28 to TRBJ1-1; unclear D gene. Germline-derived CDR1 and CDR2 are MDHEN and SYDVKM. Trimming stripped 1 base from V and 6 bases from J, with 3 bases between. The CDR3 contains 11 residues. CDR3 DNA: TGTGCCAGCAGTTTATTCGCTGAAGCTTTCTTT. This sequence encodes CASSLFAEAFF.